These 3 T cell receptor beta chains were sequenced from one sample in a study of cytomegalovirus exposure and HLA in healthy donors. Generated by immunoSEQ multiplex PCR, the TCRdb table keeps only in-frame clones and is missing some. The sample has roughly 59,000 clones; over 90% are singletons. Source material: PBMCs. These receptors were taken from a man in his late teens or twenties in good health and CMV-seropositive.

This chain joins TRBV27 and TRBJ1-5; 7 bases line up with TRBD1. The CDR3 is 17 amino acids. J gave up 2 bases and V 4 bases, and 11 bases lay outside the gene matches. The V gene's germline CDR1 is MNHEY and CDR2 SMNVEV (reference sequence). The CDR3 is CASSSLVIGTGNQPQHF. The CDR3 region has the DNA TGTGCCAGCAGTTCCCTCGTGATTGGGACAGGCAATCAGCCCCAGCATTTT.

The chain uses TRBV28 and TRBJ1-1; possibly TRBD1 for D (6 bases). The V end was cut by 2 bases, the J end by 4 bases, with 8 bases between. Germline V gene lookup returns CDR1 MDHEN and CDR2 SYDVKM. CDR3 length: 13 residues. CDR3 protein: CASSLGGATEAFF. Here the CDR3 DNA reads TGTGCCAGCAGTTTAGGGGGGGCCACTGAAGCTTTCTTT. The full variable domain, rest sourced from reference TRBV28 and TRBJ1-1, is DVKVTQSSRYLVKRTGEKVFLECVQDMDHENMFWYRQDPGLGLRLIYFSYDVKMKEKGDIPEGYSVSREKKERFSLILESASTNQTSMYLCASSLGGATEAFFGQGTRLTVV.

The chain joins TRBV6-5 to TRBJ2-3; the match to TRBD2 covers 9 bases. Looked up from germline, CDR1 is MNHEY and CDR2 is SVGAGI. CDR3 length equals 15 residues. V lost 11 bases, J lost 9 bases, and 18 bases stayed unmatched. The chain's CDR3 is CAHTELAGSSYTQYF. The CDR3 DNA sequence: TGTGCCCACACGGAGCTAGCGGGATCCTCTTACACGCAGTATTTT.